Below are 31 T cell receptor beta chains sequenced from a single sample in a study of identical twins. TCRdb ran MiXCR on the 5' RACE reads and lists one entry per CDR3 protein. The repertoire holds about 220,000 distinct CDR3 sequences, with around 10% as singletons. Sample: memory (CD45RO+) T cells sorted from blood. These receptors were collected from a woman aged 18-30 years in good health.

The chain uses TRBV18 and TRBJ1-3, with D perhaps matching TRBD1 (6 bases). V gave up 8 bases and J gave up 4 bases, with 12 bases separating them. Per the germline V gene, CDR1 is KGHSH and CDR2 is LQKENI. CDR3 length equals 13 residues. CDR3 in amino acids: CASHGTSGNTIYF. The CDR3 coding sequence is TGTGCCAGCCACGGGACATCGGGAAACACCATATATTTT.

This chain joins TRBV20-1 and TRBJ1-1; D may be TRBD1 (5 bases). V dropped 0 bases and J dropped 0 bases, with 11 bases sitting between them. CDR3 size: 15 residues. Germline V lookup: CDR1 DFQATT, CDR2 SNEGSKA (reference sequence). DNA of the CDR3: TGCAGTGCTAGAGATCGTAGGGGAATGAACACTGAAGCTTTCTTT. Its protein product is CSARDRRGMNTEAFF.

CDR3 DNA sequence: TGTGCCACGGCGGACAGGGCGGGGGATGAGCAGTTCTTC. Amino acid sequence: CATADRAGDEQFF. The V gene is TRBV19, the J gene TRBJ2-1; D is possibly TRBD1 (8 bases). The CDR3 contains 13 residues. CDR1 is LNHDA and CDR2 is SQIVND in the germline V gene (reference sequence). V dropped 10 bases and J dropped 8 bases, with 18 bases sitting between them.

This clonotype was observed many times. The chain employs TRBV5-4 and TRBJ2-1; the D gene is possibly TRBD2 (7 bases). Germline CDR1 reads SGHNT; CDR2 reads YYREEE (reference sequence). Trimming stripped 6 bases from V and 6 bases from J, with 13 bases between. This CDR3 comprises 13 residues. The CDR3 sequence: CASTKGGVNEQFF. For the CDR3, the DNA is TGTGCCAGCACCAAAGGGGGGGTCAATGAGCAGTTCTTC.

This clonotype was seen only a few times. The chain carries TRBV10-2 and TRBJ2-6, with a weak D call TRBD2 (7 bases). V lost 4 bases to trimming and J lost 0 bases, with 19 bases between them. CDR1 is WSHSY, CDR2 SAAADI, per germline. CDR3 length: 19 amino acids. CDR3 DNA sequence: TGCGCCAGCAGTGCCGACGCGACGGGGGGCTTCTCTGGGGCCAACGTCCTGACTTTC. Its protein product is CASSADATGGFSGANVLTF.

The chain links TRBV27 to TRBJ1-1; D remains ambiguous. The CDR3 is made up of 13 amino acids. Trimming took 6 bases from V and 5 from J, leaving 13 bases between them. Germline V gene lookup returns CDR1 MNHEY and CDR2 SMNVEV (reference sequence). The DNA for the CDR3 is TGTGCCAGCAGGACCCTCCGGGCGACTGAAGCTTTCTTT. It yields the protein CASRTLRATEAFF.

This clonotype was picked up many times. This sequence joins TRBV27 and TRBJ1-5; the match to TRBD1 covers 8 bases. The CDR3 sequence is 16 residues long. The V and J ends lost 4 bases and 4 bases, in that order; junction bases with no gene match: 9. The germline V gene has CDR1 MNHEY and CDR2 SMNVEV (reference sequence). Here the CDR3 reads CASSSLDRGVNQPQHF. CDR3 DNA: TGTGCCAGCAGTTCCCTAGACAGGGGAGTAAATCAGCCCCAGCATTTT.

This clonotype was recorded a few times. The rearrangement joins TRBV7-9 to TRBJ1-5; 10 positions match TRBD1. The germline gives CDR1 SEHNR, CDR2 FQNEAQ (reference sequence). The CDR3 has 15 amino acids. Trimming removed 5 bases from V and 2 bases from J; junction bases left unmatched: 3. The CDR3 DNA follows: TGTGCCAGCAGCCGAGGGACAGGGGGCAATCAGCCCCAGCATTTT. Amino acids: CASSRGTGGNQPQHF.

This clonotype was detected a few times. The chain combines TRBV5-4 with TRBJ2-1, with 9 nucleotides matching TRBD2. J lost 8 bases, V lost 2 bases, and 8 bases had no gene match. The CDR3 has 15 residues. Germline V lookup: CDR1 SGHNT, CDR2 YYREEE (reference sequence). The CDR3 loop reads CASSLGPAGGDEQFF. DNA of the CDR3: TGTGCCAGCAGCTTAGGACCCGCGGGAGGGGATGAGCAGTTCTTC.

This clonotype showed up many times. The chain couples TRBV12-3 or TRBV12-4 to TRBJ2-1, with D possibly TRBD2 on 6 matching bases. Trimming took off 8 bases at V and 7 bases at J, with 21 bases between the two ends. This CDR3 region has 15 residues. The CDR3 nucleotides read TGTGCCAGCTCTGGGGGGTCCTCGAGGGGAAATGAGCAGTTCTTC. It codes for CASSGGSSRGNEQFF.

This clonotype has just a few counts. The CDR3, as DNA: TGTGCCAGCAGCAAACAAGACCGGACAGACACCTACGAGCAGTACTTC. It translates to CASSKQDRTDTYEQYF. The rearrangement uses TRBV7-9 and TRBJ2-7; a possible D gene is TRBD1 (6 bases). The V gene lost 5 bases and the J gene lost 2 bases, with 19 bases spanning the gap. Germline CDR1 reads SEHNR; CDR2 reads FQNEAQ (reference sequence). This CDR3 comprises 16 residues.

The J gene is TRBJ2-3, the V gene TRBV20-1; TRBD2 matches at 8 bases. The V gene's germline CDR1 is DFQATT and CDR2 SNEGSKA (reference sequence). There are 15 residues in the CDR3. Trimming took 3 bases from V and 6 from J; bases not matched to a gene: 11. The CDR3 DNA reads as TGCAGTGCTAGTCCCAGCGGGGGTATCAGGGATACGCAGTATTTT. Amino acid sequence: CSASPSGGIRDTQYF.

The V call is TRBV27, the J call TRBJ2-1; D is perhaps TRBD1 (7 bases). Germline V CDR1 and CDR2: MNHEY, SMNVEV (reference sequence). CDR3 length: 15 amino acids. Trimming cost V 0 bases and J 6 bases, with 12 bases left between them. The CDR3 DNA reads TGTGCCAGCAGTTTATCGGCAGGGGGAGGCAATGAGCAGTTCTTC. Translating it yields CASSLSAGGGNEQFF.

This clonotype was detected ten times or more. V usage is TRBV12-3 or TRBV12-4 and J usage is TRBJ2-5; D uncertain. There are 14 residues in the CDR3. V shed 1 base and J shed 5 bases, with 11 bases lying between them. This CDR3 is CASSLVSVEETQYF. CDR3 coding DNA: TGTGCCAGCAGTTTAGTTTCTGTTGAGGAGACCCAGTACTTC.

This clonotype was seen only a few times. The chain joins TRBV20-1 to TRBJ1-2, with 9 positions matching TRBD1. This CDR3 region has 15 residues. The V gene's germline CDR1 is DFQATT and CDR2 SNEGSKA (reference sequence). V dropped 0 bases and J dropped 1; count of bases not matched to a gene: 3. The CDR3 spells CSAREGTGLNYGYTF. The DNA of the CDR3 is TGCAGTGCTAGAGAGGGGACAGGGCTTAACTATGGCTACACCTTC.

About this clonotype: The junction departs from germline at one end; a sequencing error may be responsible. The V call is TRBV20-1, the J call TRBJ2-1, with D perhaps matching TRBD2 (6 bases). Germline V gene sequence: CDR1 DFQATT, CDR2 SNEGSKA (reference sequence). The CDR3 sequence is 16 residues long. The CDR3 region is CCATPIWGGSYNEQFF. In DNA form, the CDR3 reads TGCTGTGCTACCCCGATCTGGGGAGGCTCCTACAATGAGCAGTTCTTC.

The CDR3 reads CASESHDGSSGNTIYF. The CDR3 region has the DNA TGTGCCAGCGAGAGTCACGACGGTTCATCTGGAAACACCATATATTTT. The chain has TRBV9 and TRBJ1-3; D ambiguous. The germline V gene has CDR1 SGDLS and CDR2 YYNGEE. The CDR3 is 16 amino acids. V lost 7 bases, J lost 1 base, and 18 bases lay in between. The variable domain in full, completed from reference TRBV9 and TRBJ1-3, reads DSGVTQTPKHLITATGQRVTLRCSPRSGDLSVYWYQQSLDQGLQFLIQYYNGEERAKGNILERFSAQQFPDLHSELNLSSLELGDSALYFCASESHDGSSGNTIYFGEGSWLTVV.

The V call is TRBV12-3 or TRBV12-4, the J call TRBJ2-1; 10 bases line up with TRBD2. V was pared by 6 bases and J by 6 bases, with 8 bases of the junction left unmatched. The CDR3 covers 15 residues. CDR3 coding DNA: TGTGCCAGCAGCCCAGGGCTAGCGGGAGTCAATGAGCAGTTCTTC. This encodes CASSPGLAGVNEQFF.

This clonotype was seen more than once but under ten times. This chain uses TRBV19 with TRBJ2-7; 8 bases map to TRBD1. V was clipped by 5 bases and J by 6 bases; unmatched bases: 6. Germline CDR1 LNHDA, CDR2 SQIVND (reference sequence). The length of the CDR3 is 13 residues. CDR3 sequence: CASSYRGQVEQYF. CDR3 coding DNA: TGTGCCAGTAGTTATAGGGGACAGGTCGAGCAGTACTTC.

This clonotype occurred a few times. V gene TRBV7-8 combines with J gene TRBJ2-3; 7 bases agree with TRBD1. The CDR3 runs 16 residues. Trimming took 0 bases from V and 3 from J; bases not matched to a gene: 6. CDR1 is SGHVS and CDR2 is FQNEAQ in the germline V gene. The CDR3 region is CASSLAHRGRTDTQYF. DNA for the CDR3: TGTGCCAGCAGCTTAGCGCACAGGGGCCGGACAGATACGCAGTATTTT. Combining the CDR3 with reference TRBV7-8 and TRBJ2-3 gives the whole variable domain GAGVSQSPRYKVAKRGQDVALRCDPISGHVSLFWYQQALGQGPEFLTYFQNEAQLDKSGLPSDRFFAERPEGSVSTLKIQRTQQEDSAVYLCASSLAHRGRTDTQYFGPGTRLTVL.

At least ten counts were recorded for this clonotype. This chain links TRBV9 with TRBJ2-2; the match to TRBD2 covers 8 bases. The CDR3 extends over 21 amino acids. Germline V gives CDR1 SGDLS, CDR2 YYNGEE. With V trimmed by 0 bases and J by 3 bases, 19 bases remained unmatched. The CDR3: CASSVATSGRGGARDTGELFF. CDR3 nucleotide sequence: TGTGCCAGCAGCGTAGCTACATCCGGCCGGGGGGGCGCCCGGGACACCGGGGAGCTGTTTTTT.

To note about this clonotype: This could be a read error, since a much larger clone is one nucleotide away. The chain combines TRBV10-2 with TRBJ2-7; 9 bases align to TRBD1. The CDR3 is 15 amino acids. Trimming took 2 bases from V and 6 from J; bases not matched to a gene: 8. In germline, CDR1 is WSHSY, CDR2 SAAADI. DNA for the CDR3: TGCGCCAGCAGTGAGAGGGACAGGGTACCGTTCGAGCAGTACTTC. This encodes CASSERDRVPFEQYF.

This clonotype was detected a few times. This chain connects TRBV20-1 to TRBJ1-5, with D possibly being TRBD1 (6 bases). The V end lost 6 bases, the J end lost 6 bases, and 18 bases lay between the germline ends. The CDR3 is 14 residues long. Germline CDR1 and CDR2: DFQATT and SNEGSKA (reference sequence). The CDR3 loop is CSAEPGPGAQPQHF. For the CDR3, the DNA is TGCAGTGCAGAACCGGGACCAGGGGCTCAGCCCCAGCATTTT.

This clonotype was picked up a small number of times. The chain has TRBV12-3 or TRBV12-4 and TRBJ1-2; D perhaps matches TRBD1 (5 bases). The V end lost 2 bases, the J end lost 8 bases, and 12 bases lay between the germline ends. The CDR3 loop spans 13 amino acids. CDR3 region: CASSLMSGFGYTF. The CDR3 coding sequence is TGTGCCAGCAGTTTAATGTCAGGGTTCGGCTACACCTTC.

The table lists this clonotype with a few counts. The chain uses TRBV5-1 and TRBJ1-1, with 9 bases matching TRBD1. This CDR3 is 17 amino acids long. V lost 4 bases to trimming and J lost 0 bases; unmatched junction nucleotides: 10. Germline values: CDR1 SGHRS, CDR2 YFSETQ. The CDR3 bases are TGCGCCAGCAGCCCGGGACAGGGAAGCTTCATGAACACTGAAGCTTTCTTT. This encodes CASSPGQGSFMNTEAFF.

The genes are TRBV7-7 and TRBJ2-5; D could derive from TRBD1 or TRBD2 (7 bases each). CDR3 length equals 16 residues. Germline lookup yields CDR1 SSHAT and CDR2 FNYEAQ (reference sequence). V was shortened by 3 bases and J by 5 bases, with 19 bases between the two germline ends. The CDR3 loop is CASSLTGQGGTETQYF. In DNA form, the CDR3 reads TGTGCCAGCAGCTTGACGGGCCAGGGGGGGACGGAGACCCAGTACTTC.

This clonotype was observed many times. This chain connects TRBV7-2 to TRBJ2-2; no definite D call. Deletions cut 2 bases from V and 5 bases from J, with 12 bases between. There are 15 residues in the CDR3. The germline V gene encodes CDR1 SGHTA and CDR2 FQGNSA. The CDR3 nucleotides are TGTGCCAGCAGCTTACGGGCCCTGGGGACCGGGGAGCTGTTTTTT. Its translation: CASSLRALGTGELFF. Filled out from reference TRBV7-2 and TRBJ2-2, the complete variable domain reads GAGVSQSPSNKVTEKGKDVELRCDPISGHTALYWYRQSLGQGLEFLIYFQGNSAPDKSGLPSDRFSAERTGGSVSTLTIQRTQQEDSAVYLCASSLRALGTGELFFGEGSRLTVL.

This clonotype came up a few times. The chain recombines TRBV7-2 with TRBJ1-2; D ambiguous. V was cut by 3 bases and J by 1 base, with 18 bases left in between. Germline assignment: CDR1 SGHTA and CDR2 FQGNSA. The CDR3 extends over 17 amino acids. CDR3 sequence: CASSLTRTLGSNYGYTF. CDR3 nucleotides: TGTGCCAGCAGCTTGACTCGGACGCTAGGCAGTAACTATGGCTACACCTTC.

The table lists this clonotype with many counts. The chain couples TRBV3-1 to TRBJ1-2; D gene ambiguous. V was cut by 1 base and J by 5 bases, with 11 bases left in between. This CDR3 contains 14 residues. CDR1 is LGHDT and CDR2 is YNNKEL in the germline V gene (reference sequence). This CDR3 is CASSQVQAAYGYTF. The CDR3 region has the DNA TGTGCCAGCAGCCAAGTGCAGGCAGCTTATGGCTACACCTTC.

The genes are TRBV6-5 and TRBJ2-7, with no clear D. Germline lookup yields CDR1 MNHEY and CDR2 SVGAGI. CDR3 length equals 13 residues. V lost 2 bases and J lost 5, with 10 bases in between. Here the CDR3 reads CASSYTVDHEQYF. The CDR3 DNA is TGTGCCAGCAGTTACACCGTCGACCACGAGCAGTACTTC.

The chain is built from TRBV3-1 and TRBJ1-2; 8 bases agree with TRBD1. Germline trimming cut 4 bases from V and 0 bases from J; bases unmatched to any gene: 4. Germline V gene lookup returns CDR1 LGHDT and CDR2 YNNKEL (reference sequence). This CDR3 contains 15 residues. CDR3 coding DNA: TGTGCCAGCAGCCCCCTGGACAGGGCTAACTATGGCTACACCTTC. This sequence encodes CASSPLDRANYGYTF.